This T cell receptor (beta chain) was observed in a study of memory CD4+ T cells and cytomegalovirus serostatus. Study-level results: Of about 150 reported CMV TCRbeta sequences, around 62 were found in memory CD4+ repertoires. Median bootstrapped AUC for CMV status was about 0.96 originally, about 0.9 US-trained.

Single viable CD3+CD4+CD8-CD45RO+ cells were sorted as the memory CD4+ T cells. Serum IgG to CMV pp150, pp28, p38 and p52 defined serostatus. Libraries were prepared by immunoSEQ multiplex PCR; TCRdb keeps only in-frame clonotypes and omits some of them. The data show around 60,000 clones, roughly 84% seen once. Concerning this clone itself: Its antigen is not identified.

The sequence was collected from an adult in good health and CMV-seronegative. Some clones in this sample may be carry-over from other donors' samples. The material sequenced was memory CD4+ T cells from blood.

In DNA form, the CDR3 reads TGTGCCAGCAGCCAAAGGCTTGGTGAGCAGTTCTTC. Translated, it gives CASSQRLGEQFF. V is TRBV7-6 and J is TRBJ2-1; the D is unclear. V lost 5 bases and J lost 9, with 11 bases in between. Germline values: CDR1 SGHVS, CDR2 FNYEAQ. This CDR3 region has 12 residues.